This TCR beta chain was sequenced in a study of blood T cells in healthy people across ages. On this clonotype: What it binds is not known.

Germline V gives CDR1 LNHNV, CDR2 YYDKDF (reference sequence). The length of the CDR3 is 16 residues. V was pared by 1 base and J by 4 bases, with 14 bases between. Each donor supplied approximately 10 milliliters of peripheral blood. Study-level findings and limits: With donor CMV status unknown, expanded clonotype changes were possibly confounded.

The second PCR ran about 6 to 12 cycles with a sample-barcoded 5' primer and J-beta primers. MiXCR was run by TCRdb on the 5' RACE reads, yielding one entry per CDR3 protein. The data show around 900,000 distinct CDR3 sequences, roughly 51% seen once. The origin of this receptor is a woman aged 60-70 years in good health. V is TRBV15 and J is TRBJ2-1; maybe TRBD1 (6 bases). Sequenced: blood. The CDR3: CATSRVQGSTYNEQFF. The CDR3, as DNA: TGTGCCACCAGCAGAGTACAGGGAAGCACATACAATGAGCAGTTCTTC.